Listed below are T cell receptor beta chains from one sample, sequenced in a study of blood T cells in healthy people across ages. TCRdb re-called the 5' RACE reads through MiXCR, storing one row per CDR3 protein. The table lists 750,000 to 850,000 distinct CDR3 sequences, roughly 25% of them singletons, with more than 3% in the top ten. This same sample was also part of a study on T cells of mothers and their children.

The sequencing sample was made of blood. The receptors shown here come from a boy between 10 and 17 years old in good health. Each CDR3 is given without its conserved first and last residue. The order of the fields is V gene, J gene, CDR3 protein.

v_call: TRBV7-8
j_call: TRBJ1-1
cdr3_aa: ASSLYGTGSNTEAF

v_call: TRBV20-1
j_call: TRBJ2-3
cdr3_aa: SARVSGGPGDTQY

v_call: TRBV12-3/TRBV12-4
j_call: TRBJ2-7
cdr3_aa: ASSPGQGKSYEQY

v_call: TRBV6-2/TRBV6-3
j_call: TRBJ2-5
cdr3_aa: ASSFWSGGLQETQY

v_call: TRBV15
j_call: TRBJ1-1
cdr3_aa: ATSRRELNTEAF

v_call: TRBV5-1
j_call: NA
cdr3_aa: ASSLGSGALYEQY

v_call: TRBV20-1
j_call: TRBJ1-2
cdr3_aa: SASPEGRRGGYT

v_call: TRBV4-3
j_call: TRBJ2-5
cdr3_aa: ASSQGAGGDSQETQY

v_call: TRBV4-3
j_call: NA
cdr3_aa: ASSQGVLAENEQF

v_call: TRBV10-3
j_call: TRBJ2-5
cdr3_aa: AISVEGGTQY

v_call: TRBV7-8
j_call: TRBJ2-5
cdr3_aa: ASRKLAGVWETQY

v_call: TRBV27
j_call: TRBJ2-2
cdr3_aa: ASSGQNTGELF

v_call: TRBV6-5
j_call: TRBJ1-6
cdr3_aa: ASSLLGRRNSPLH

v_call: TRBV13
j_call: TRBJ2-7
cdr3_aa: ASSLTPGDTRHEQY

v_call: TRBV29-1
j_call: TRBJ2-7
cdr3_aa: SVDNQSGEQY

v_call: TRBV20-1
j_call: TRBJ1-4
cdr3_aa: SARRGQGQEKLF

v_call: TRBV20-1
j_call: TRBJ1-5
cdr3_aa: SVSKGNSNQPQH

v_call: TRBV4-3
j_call: TRBJ1-4
cdr3_aa: ASSQDGISNEKLF

v_call: TRBV28
j_call: TRBJ2-3
cdr3_aa: ASNRREGDTQY